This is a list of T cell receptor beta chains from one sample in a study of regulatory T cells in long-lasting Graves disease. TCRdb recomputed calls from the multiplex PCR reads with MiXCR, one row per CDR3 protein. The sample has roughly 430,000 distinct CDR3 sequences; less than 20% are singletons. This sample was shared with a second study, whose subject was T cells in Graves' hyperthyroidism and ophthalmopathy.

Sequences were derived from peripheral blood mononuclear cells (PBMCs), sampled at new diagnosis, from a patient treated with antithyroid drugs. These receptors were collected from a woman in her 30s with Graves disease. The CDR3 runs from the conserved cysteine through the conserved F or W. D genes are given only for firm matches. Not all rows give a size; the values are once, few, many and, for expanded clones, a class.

CASRGLGDREKLFF,TGTGCCAGCAGAGGCCTCGGGGACAGGGAAAAACTGTTTTTT,14,TRBJ1-4,TRBD1,once,TRBV7-9
CASSLAVSGSTDTQYF,TGTGCCAGCAGCTTAGCGGTTAGCGGGAGTACAGATACGCAGTATTTT,16,TRBJ2-3,TRBD2,-,TRBV7-9
CASSVDGTSSSPLHF,TGTGCCAGCAGCGTAGACGGTACCTCATCTTCACCCCTCCACTTT,15,TRBJ1-6,-,few,TRBV9
CATSDDDEQFF,TGTGCCACCAGTGATGACGATGAGCAGTTCTTC,11,TRBJ2-1,-,few,TRBV24-1
CSARDREAKNEQFF,TGCAGTGCTAGGGACCGGGAGGCGAAGAATGAGCAGTTCTTC,14,TRBJ2-1,TRBD2,many,TRBV20-1
CASRPRQGPLEAFF,TGTGCCAGCAGGCCCCGACAGGGCCCGCTTGAAGCTTTCTTT,14,TRBJ1-1,TRBD1,many,TRBV6-1
CSARLGTTNEKLFF,TGCAGTGCTAGGTTGGGTACAACTAATGAAAAACTGTTTTTT,14,TRBJ1-4,-,few,TRBV20-1
CASSLRGALTEAFF,TGTGCCAGCAGTTTGCGGGGGGCGCTCACTGAAGCTTTCTTT,14,TRBJ1-1,-,few,TRBV28
CSAQGGTSENTYEQYF,TGCAGCGCCCAGGGAGGGACTAGCGAGAATACCTACGAGCAGTACTTC,16,TRBJ2-7,TRBD2,many,TRBV29-1
CAWSVGRRTPYEQYF,TGTGCCTGGAGTGTGGGCAGGCGAACCCCCTACGAGCAGTACTTC,15,TRBJ2-7,-,many,TRBV30
CASSSRLQETQYF,TGTGCCAGCAGCTCCCGTCTCCAAGAGACCCAGTACTTC,13,TRBJ2-5,-,many,TRBV11-2
CSARMSGGLATEAFF,TGCAGTGCTAGAATGTCAGGGGGCTTAGCGACTGAAGCTTTCTTT,15,TRBJ1-1,TRBD1,many,TRBV20-1
CASSLGGVEQYF,TGTGCCAGCAGCTTAGGGGGGGTCGAGCAGTACTTC,12,TRBJ2-7,-,many,TRBV7-2
CASSFSQGSEKLFF,TGTGCCAGCAGTTTCAGTCAGGGGAGTGAAAAACTGTTTTTT,14,TRBJ1-4,-,many,TRBV12-3/TRBV12-4
CSVRTEHRPYGYTF,TGCAGCGTTAGGACAGAACACCGACCTTATGGCTACACCTTC,14,TRBJ1-2,-,many,TRBV29-1
CSVGQRHANTGELFF,TGCAGCGTTGGCCAGCGCCACGCGAACACCGGGGAGCTGTTTTTT,15,TRBJ2-2,-,-,TRBV29-1
CASSLDPPGEQFF,TGCGCCAGCAGCTTGGACCCCCCGGGTGAGCAGTTCTTC,13,TRBJ2-1,-,-,TRBV5-1
CASSLSGTEGSNSYEQYF,TGTGCCAGCAGCTTATCCGGGACAGAAGGCTCAAATTCCTACGAGCAGTACTTC,18,TRBJ2-7,TRBD1,few,TRBV11-3
CASSLGQGYYNEQFF,TGTGCCAGCAGCTTGGGACAGGGTTACTACAATGAGCAGTTCTTC,15,TRBJ2-1,TRBD1,few,TRBV7-2
CASSLQGSHQPQHF,TGTGCCAGCTCTCTACAGGGATCCCATCAGCCCCAGCATTTT,14,TRBJ1-5,-,-,TRBV18
CATSDTVNEQFF,TGTGCCACCAGTGATACCGTGAATGAGCAGTTCTTC,12,TRBJ2-1,-,-,TRBV24-1
CATRSGQLNYEQYF,TGTGCCACTCGGTCCGGGCAGCTCAACTACGAGCAGTACTTC,14,TRBJ2-7,-,many,TRBV2
CASSPIGGGAEDYEQYF,TGCGCCAGCAGCCCGATTGGGGGGGGGGCGGAGGACTACGAGCAGTACTTC,17,TRBJ2-7,-,-,TRBV4-1
CASTYKHTEAFF,TGTGCCAGCACCTACAAGCACACTGAAGCTTTCTTT,12,TRBJ1-1,-,many,TRBV28
CASVTGPNTEAFF,TGTGCCAGTGTTACAGGGCCCAACACTGAAGCTTTCTTT,13,TRBJ1-1,-,many,TRBV19
CSVGGETQYF,TGCAGCGTTGGTGGTGAGACCCAGTACTTC,10,TRBJ2-5,-,-,TRBV29-1
CSARPREETQYF,TGCAGTGCTAGGCCCAGGGAGGAGACCCAGTACTTC,12,TRBJ2-5,-,many,TRBV20-1
CATTSGRAFITYNEQFF,TGTGCCACCACTAGCGGGAGGGCCTTTATCACCTACAATGAGCAGTTCTTC,17,TRBJ2-1,TRBD2,few,TRBV19
CSATQGLGNTIYF,TGCAGTGCCACCCAGGGTTTAGGAAACACCATATATTTT,13,TRBJ1-3,-,-,TRBV20-1
CASSSSGRAGNTGELFF,TGTGCCAGCAGTTCTAGCGGGAGGGCCGGGAACACCGGGGAGCTGTTTTTT,17,TRBJ2-2,TRBD2,many,TRBV6-2/TRBV6-3
CSSEGQGFLDTQYF,TGCAGCTCCGAGGGACAGGGATTTTTAGATACGCAGTATTTT,14,TRBJ2-3,TRBD1,-,TRBV29-1
CASSHRTGTHYTGELFF,TGTGCCAGCAGCCATCGGACCGGGACTCATTACACCGGGGAGCTGTTTTTT,17,TRBJ2-2,-,many,TRBV7-2
CASSGPRREQYF,TGTGCCAGCAGTGGGCCCCGTAGGGAGCAGTACTTC,12,TRBJ2-7,-,many,TRBV27
CASSLGLAGDTGELFF,TGTGCCAGCAGCTTGGGTCTAGCGGGAGATACCGGGGAGCTGTTTTTT,16,TRBJ2-2,TRBD2,many,TRBV5-1
CASSIRGGEQYF,TGTGCCAGCAGTATAAGGGGCGGCGAGCAGTACTTC,12,TRBJ2-7,-,many,TRBV27
CASSPSRGTSTDTQYF,TGTGCCAGCTCACCTTCGCGGGGAACTAGCACAGATACGCAGTATTTT,16,TRBJ2-3,-,many,TRBV18
CASSSLHDWGWTEAFF,TGTGCCAGCTCATCACTCCACGACTGGGGATGGACTGAAGCTTTCTTT,16,TRBJ1-1,-,few,TRBV18
CASSLAGNRNNEQFF,TGCGCCAGCAGCTTGGCAGGAAACAGGAACAATGAGCAGTTCTTC,15,TRBJ2-1,-,many,TRBV5-1